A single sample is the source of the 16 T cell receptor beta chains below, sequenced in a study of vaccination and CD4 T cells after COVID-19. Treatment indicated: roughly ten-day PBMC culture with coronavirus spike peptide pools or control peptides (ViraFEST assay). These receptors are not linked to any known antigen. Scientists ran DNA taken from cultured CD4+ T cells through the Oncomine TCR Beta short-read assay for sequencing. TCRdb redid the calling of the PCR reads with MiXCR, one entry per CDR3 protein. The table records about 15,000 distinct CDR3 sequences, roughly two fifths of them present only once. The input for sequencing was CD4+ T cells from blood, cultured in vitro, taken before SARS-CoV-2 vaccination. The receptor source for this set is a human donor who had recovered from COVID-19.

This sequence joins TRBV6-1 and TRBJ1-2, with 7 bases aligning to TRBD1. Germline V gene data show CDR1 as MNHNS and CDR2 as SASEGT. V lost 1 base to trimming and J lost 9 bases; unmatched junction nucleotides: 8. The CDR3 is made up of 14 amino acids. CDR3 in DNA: TGTGCCAGCAGTGAAGGGACAGGCCTCGGGAGCTACACCTTC. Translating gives CASSEGTGLGSYTF.

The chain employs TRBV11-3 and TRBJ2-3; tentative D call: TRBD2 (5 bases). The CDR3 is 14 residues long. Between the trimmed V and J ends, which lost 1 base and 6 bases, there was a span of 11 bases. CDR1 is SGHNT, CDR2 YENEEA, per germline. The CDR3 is CASSLGGIDDTQYF. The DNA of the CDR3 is TGTGCCAGCAGCTTAGGAGGGATCGATGATACGCAGTATTTT.

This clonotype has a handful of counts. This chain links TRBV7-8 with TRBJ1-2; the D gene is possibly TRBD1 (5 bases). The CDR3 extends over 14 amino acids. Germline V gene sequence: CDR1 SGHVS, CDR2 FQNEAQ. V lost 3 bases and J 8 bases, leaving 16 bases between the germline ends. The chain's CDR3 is CASSFVRELIGYTF. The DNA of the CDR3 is TGTGCCAGCAGCTTTGTCAGGGAACTAATCGGCTACACCTTC.

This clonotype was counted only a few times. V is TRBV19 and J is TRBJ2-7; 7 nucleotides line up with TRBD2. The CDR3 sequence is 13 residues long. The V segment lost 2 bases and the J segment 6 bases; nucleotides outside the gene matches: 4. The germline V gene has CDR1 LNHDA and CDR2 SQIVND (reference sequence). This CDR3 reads CASSITAGVEQYF. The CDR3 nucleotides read TGTGCCAGTAGTATAACGGCGGGGGTCGAGCAGTACTTC.

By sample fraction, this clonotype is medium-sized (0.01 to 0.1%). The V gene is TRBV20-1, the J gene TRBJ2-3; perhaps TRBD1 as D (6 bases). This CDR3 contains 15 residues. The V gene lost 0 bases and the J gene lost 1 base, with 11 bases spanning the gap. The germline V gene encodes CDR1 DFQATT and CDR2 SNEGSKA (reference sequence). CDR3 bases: TGCAGTGCTAGAGATTGGGGGCTGCGCACAGATACGCAGTATTTT. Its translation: CSARDWGLRTDTQYF.

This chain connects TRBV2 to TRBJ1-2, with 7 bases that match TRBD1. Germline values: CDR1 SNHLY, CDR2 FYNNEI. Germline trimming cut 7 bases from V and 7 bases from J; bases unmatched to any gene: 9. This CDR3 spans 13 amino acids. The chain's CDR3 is CASNFEGAFGYTF. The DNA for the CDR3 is TGTGCCAGCAATTTTGAGGGGGCCTTTGGCTACACCTTC.

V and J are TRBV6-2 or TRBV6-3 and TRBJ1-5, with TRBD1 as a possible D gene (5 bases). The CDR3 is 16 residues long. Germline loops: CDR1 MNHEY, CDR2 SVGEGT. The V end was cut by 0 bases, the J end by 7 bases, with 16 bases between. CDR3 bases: TGTGCCAGCAGTTACTCGCTAGGGGAGCGGCGGCAGCCCCAGCATTTT. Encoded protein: CASSYSLGERRQPQHF.

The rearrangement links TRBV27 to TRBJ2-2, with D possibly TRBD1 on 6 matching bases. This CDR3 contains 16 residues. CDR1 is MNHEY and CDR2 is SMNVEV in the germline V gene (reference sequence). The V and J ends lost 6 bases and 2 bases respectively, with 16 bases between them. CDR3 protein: CASSRDISANTGELFF. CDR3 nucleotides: TGTGCCAGCAGCCGGGACATCTCGGCTAACACCGGGGAGCTGTTTTTT.

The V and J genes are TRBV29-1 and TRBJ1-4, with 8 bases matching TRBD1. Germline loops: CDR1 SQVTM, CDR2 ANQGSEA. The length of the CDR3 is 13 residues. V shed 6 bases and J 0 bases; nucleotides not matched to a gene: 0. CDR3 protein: CSVQGATNEKLFF. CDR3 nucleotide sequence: TGCAGCGTACAGGGGGCAACTAATGAAAAACTGTTTTTT. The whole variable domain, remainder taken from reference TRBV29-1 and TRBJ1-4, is SAVISQKPSRDICQRGTSLTIQCQVDSQVTMMFWYRQQPGQSLTLIATANQGSEATYESGFVIDKFPISRPNLTFSTLTVSNMSPEDSSIYLCSVQGATNEKLFFGSGTQLSVL.

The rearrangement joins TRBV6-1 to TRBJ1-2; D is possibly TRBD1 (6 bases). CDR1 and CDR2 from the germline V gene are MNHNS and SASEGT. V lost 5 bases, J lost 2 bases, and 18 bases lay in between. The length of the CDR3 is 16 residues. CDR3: CASSPQGGGKNYGYTF. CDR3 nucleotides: TGTGCCAGCAGTCCCCAAGGGGGAGGGAAAAACTATGGCTACACCTTC.

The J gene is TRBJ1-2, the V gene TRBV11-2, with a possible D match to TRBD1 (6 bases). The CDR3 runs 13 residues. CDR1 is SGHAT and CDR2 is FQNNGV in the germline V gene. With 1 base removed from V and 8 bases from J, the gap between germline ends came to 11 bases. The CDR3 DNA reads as TGTGCCAGCAGCTTAGCGGGGGGCGCCGGCTACACCTTC. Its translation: CASSLAGGAGYTF. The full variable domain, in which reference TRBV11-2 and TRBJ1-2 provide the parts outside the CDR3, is EAGVAQSPRYKIIEKRQSVAFWCNPISGHATLYWYQQILGQGPKLLIQFQNNGVVDDSQLPKDRFSAERLKGVDSTLKIQPAKLEDSAVYLCASSLAGGAGYTFGSGTRLTVV.

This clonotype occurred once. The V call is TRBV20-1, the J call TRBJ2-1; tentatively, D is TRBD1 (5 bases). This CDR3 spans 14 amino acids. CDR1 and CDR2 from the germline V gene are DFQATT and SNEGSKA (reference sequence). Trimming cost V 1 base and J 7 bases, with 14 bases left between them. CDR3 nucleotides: TGCAGTGCTAGAGTGGTGGGGCAGGGTAATGAGCAGTTCTTC. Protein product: CSARVVGQGNEQFF.

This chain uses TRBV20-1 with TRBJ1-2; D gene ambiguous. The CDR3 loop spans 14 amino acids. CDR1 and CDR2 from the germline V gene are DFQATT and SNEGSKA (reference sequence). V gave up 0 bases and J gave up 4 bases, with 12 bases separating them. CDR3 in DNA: TGCAGTGCTAGAGAGCAGACAACCTTCTATGGCTACACCTTC. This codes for CSAREQTTFYGYTF.

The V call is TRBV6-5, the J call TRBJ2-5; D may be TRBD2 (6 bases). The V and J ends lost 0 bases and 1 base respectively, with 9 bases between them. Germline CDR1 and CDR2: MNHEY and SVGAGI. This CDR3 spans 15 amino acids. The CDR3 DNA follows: TGTGCCAGCAGTTACTCGGGGGGATTCCAAGAGACCCAGTACTTC. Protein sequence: CASSYSGGFQETQYF.

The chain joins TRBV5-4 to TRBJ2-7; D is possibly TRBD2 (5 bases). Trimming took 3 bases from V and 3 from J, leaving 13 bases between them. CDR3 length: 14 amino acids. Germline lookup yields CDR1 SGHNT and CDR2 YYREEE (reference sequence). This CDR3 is CASSSGGRDYEQYF. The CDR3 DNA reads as TGTGCCAGCAGCTCGGGCGGACGGGACTACGAGCAGTACTTC.

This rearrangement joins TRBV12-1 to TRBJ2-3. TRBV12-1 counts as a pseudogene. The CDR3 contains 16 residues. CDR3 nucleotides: TGTGCCAGCAGCTTTGGGAAGGATGGAGGCACAGATACGCAGTATTTT. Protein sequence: CASSFGKDGGTDTQYF.